This TCR beta chain was profiled in a study of blood T cells in healthy people across ages. This CDR3 has 12 amino acids. CDR1 is SQVTM, CDR2 ANQGSEA, per germline. Between the trimmed V and J ends, which lost 1 base and 11 bases, there was a span of 14 bases. A J-beta primer mix and a sample-barcoded 5' primer were used in a second PCR of about 7 to 12 cycles. One entry per CDR3 protein results from TCRdb running MiXCR on the 5' RACE reads. The profile shows over 950,000 distinct CDR3 sequences, about two fifths of them singletons. This clonotype was observed a few times. Its antigen remains unidentified. Regarding the study as a whole: One million T cells yielded diversity estimates that were considered underestimates.

The chain joins TRBV29-1 to TRBJ1-1; D is perhaps TRBD1 (6 bases). The sequenced material came from blood. The sequence derives from a man in his late teens or twenties in good health. As DNA, the CDR3 is TGCAGCGTTGAAGCCAACAGGGTCTTGGCTTTCTTT. Encoded protein: CSVEANRVLAFF.